The 28 T cell receptor beta chains reported below all come from one sample, sequenced in a study of siplizumab effects on memory and regulatory T cells (dated by TCRdb to between 2018 and 2021). Library prep was done by the immunoSEQ multiplex PCR assay. TCRdb mirrors the immuneACCESS table, restricted to in-frame sequences. Some clones are absent from its copies; in checked studies, under half trace to an unresolved V gene, and the reason for the others is unknown. The sample table shows 100,000 to 110,000 clones, and 80% to 95% are seen once. Under 0.15% of the sample is taken by the ten largest. Sequenced sample: CD4+ T cells sorted from blood. The origin of the receptors is a human donor in good health.

This clone has only a few counts. The V gene is TRBV27, the J gene TRBJ2-7; a possible D gene is TRBD2 (5 bases). The CDR3 consists of 13 residues. Trimming removed 8 bases at V and 2 bases at J, with 13 bases between. CDR1 and CDR2 (germline): MNHEY, SMNVEV (reference sequence). The CDR3 loop reads CASQRGSAYEQYF. CDR3 sequence (DNA): TGTGCCAGCCAACGGGGTTCCGCCTACGAGCAGTACTTC.

This chain links TRBV12-5 with TRBJ2-5, with 9 bases fitting TRBD2. V trimming: 5 bases; J trimming: 4 bases; junction bases outside the gene matches: 2. CDR1 is LGHNT and CDR2 is FRNRAP in the germline V gene. The CDR3 loop spans 13 amino acids. In DNA, the CDR3 is TGTGCTAGTGGTCATAGCGGGGGAGAGACCCAGTACTTC. Encoded protein: CASGHSGGETQYF. Based on the CDR3 plus reference TRBV12-5 and TRBJ2-5, the full variable domain is DARVTQTPRHKVTEMGQEVTMRCQPILGHNTVFWYRQTMMQGLELLAYFRNRAPLDDSGMPKDRFSAEMPDATLATLKIQPSEPRDSAVYFCASGHSGGETQYFGPGTRLLVL.

In DNA, the CDR3 is TGTGCCAGCAGGGGTGAAAAACTGTTTTTT. This codes for CASRGEKLFF. The chain recombines TRBV6-6 with TRBJ1-4, with D unclear. V lost 6 bases and J lost 7, with 3 bases in between. Germline assignment: CDR1 MNHNY and CDR2 SVGAGI (reference sequence). This CDR3 contains 10 residues.

The chain is built from TRBV21-1 and TRBJ2-1; TRBD2 is the table's D call and was not checked against the DNA. TRBV21-1 is termed a pseudogene. This CDR3 is built from 13 residues. CDR3 in amino acids: CASADREGNEQFF. The CDR3 DNA reads TGTGCCAGCGCGGATCGTGAGGGCAATGAGCAGTTCTTC.

V and J are TRBV10-1 and TRBJ2-1, with TRBD2 matching 10 bases. With 9 bases clipped from V and 7 bases from J, the junction kept 6 bases outside the gene matches. Germline lookup yields CDR1 WNHNN and CDR2 SYGVQD (reference sequence). The CDR3 contains 13 residues. The CDR3 region has the DNA TGCGCCAGTCCGGGACTAGCGATTAATGAGCAGTTCTTC. Amino acids: CASPGLAINEQFF.

The V call is TRBV28, the J call TRBJ2-5; D might be TRBD1 (5 bases). Trimming took 6 bases from V and 1 from J, leaving 21 bases between them. There are 17 residues in the CDR3. Germline CDR1 and CDR2: MDHEN and SYDVKM. Here the CDR3 reads CASSPGGAGLLQETQYF. CDR3 in DNA: TGTGCCAGCAGCCCCGGTGGGGCAGGATTACTCCAAGAGACCCAGTACTTC.

The gene calls are TRBV6-5 and TRBJ1-4, with no clear D. Looked up from germline, CDR1 is MNHEY and CDR2 is SVGAGI. The CDR3 is 14 residues long. The ends were cut back, 2 bases at V and 5 bases at J, with 9 bases in the middle. The CDR3 coding sequence is TGTGCCAGCAGTTACGCCGGCCCAAATGAAAAACTGTTTTTT. It yields the protein CASSYAGPNEKLFF.

This sequence joins TRBV9 and TRBJ2-7, with a tentative D call TRBD2 (5 bases). The CDR3 consists of 15 residues. Trimming stripped 4 bases from V and 2 bases from J, with 16 bases between. From germline, CDR1 is SGDLS and CDR2 YYNGEE. The DNA for the CDR3 is TGTGCCAGCAGCCCCCAACCCCACGGGGCCTACGAGCAGTACTTC. This sequence encodes CASSPQPHGAYEQYF.

The chain joins TRBV7-2 to TRBJ2-1; TRBD2 aligns across 7 bases. Germline V gives CDR1 SGHTA, CDR2 FQGNSA. Trimming removed 8 bases from V and 5 bases from J; junction bases left unmatched: 9. The CDR3 is 14 amino acids. The CDR3 loop is CASPRGGGDNEQFF. The CDR3 nucleotides are TGTGCCAGCCCGAGGGGCGGGGGAGACAATGAGCAGTTCTTC.

The gene calls are TRBV2 and TRBJ1-2; D unclear. The CDR3 runs to 11 residues. The V and J ends lost 2 bases and 7 bases respectively, with 5 bases between them. CDR1 is SNHLY and CDR2 is FYNNEI in the germline V gene. CDR3 region: CASSEWGGYTF. CDR3 in DNA: TGTGCCAGCAGTGAATGGGGTGGCTACACCTTC. The full variable domain, in which reference TRBV2 and TRBJ1-2 provide the parts outside the CDR3, is EPEVTQTPSHQVTQMGQEVILRCVPISNHLYFYWYRQILGQKVEFLVSFYNNEISEKSEIFDDQFSVERPDGSNFTLKIRSTKLEDSAMYFCASSEWGGYTFGSGTRLTVV.

The chain recombines TRBV6-1 with TRBJ1-6, with TRBD1 matching 9 bases. Germline V lookup: CDR1 MNHNS, CDR2 SASEGT. The CDR3 contains 12 residues. V gave up 8 bases and J gave up 9 bases; unmatched junction bases: 2. CDR3 in DNA: TGTGCCAGCGGGACAGGGAGTTCACCCCTCCACTTT. This sequence encodes CASGTGSSPLHF.

The chain has TRBV6-1 and TRBJ2-7; the D gene could be TRBD1 or TRBD2 (5 bases each). This CDR3 is built from 15 residues. The V gene's germline CDR1 is MNHNS and CDR2 SASEGT. Trimming took off 3 bases at V and 3 bases at J, with 15 bases between the two ends. For the CDR3, the DNA is TGTGCCAGCAGTGACAGGGTTGAAGGGAGCTACGAGCAGTACTTC. Translated: CASSDRVEGSYEQYF.

This rearrangement joins TRBV7-3 to TRBJ2-3; 9 bases are shared with TRBD2. CDR3 size: 16 residues. Trimming cost V 7 bases and J 5 bases; bases outside gene matches: 13. Germline-derived CDR1 and CDR2 are SGHTA and FQGTGA. The CDR3 is CASTPSGGGAVDTQYF. CDR3 sequence (DNA): TGTGCCAGCACCCCGAGCGGCGGGGGGGCGGTAGATACGCAGTATTTT. The entire variable domain, with the rest obtained from reference TRBV7-3 and TRBJ2-3, is as follows: GAGVSQTPSNKVTEKGKYVELRCDPISGHTALYWYRQSLGQGPEFLIYFQGTGAADDSGLPNDRFFAVRPEGSVSTLKIQRTERGDSAVYLCASTPSGGGAVDTQYFGPGTRLTVL.

V gene TRBV5-5 combines with J gene TRBJ1-6; D is perhaps TRBD1 (6 bases). Germline assignment: CDR1 SGHKS and CDR2 YYEKEE (reference sequence). There are 14 residues in the CDR3. Trimming pared 4 bases from V and 9 bases from J, leaving 14 bases between. DNA for the CDR3: TGTGCCAGCAGCACCGGGGGGGCTAGTTCACCCCTCCACTTT. Translating it yields CASSTGGASSPLHF.

The rearrangement links TRBV9 to TRBJ2-2; 11 bases map to TRBD1. CDR1 is SGDLS and CDR2 is YYNGEE in the germline V gene. The CDR3 is 15 amino acids. V shed 4 bases, J shed 6 bases, and the junction held 5 bases outside the gene matches. The CDR3 DNA reads TGTGCCAGCAGCCCTCGGACAGGGGGCCCCGGGGAGCTGTTTTTT. This gives the protein CASSPRTGGPGELFF. Variable domain in full (rest from reference TRBV9 and TRBJ2-2): DSGVTQTPKHLITATGQRVTLRCSPRSGDLSVYWYQQSLDQGLQFLIQYYNGEERAKGNILERFSAQQFPDLHSELNLSSLELGDSALYFCASSPRTGGPGELFFGEGSRLTVL.

V is TRBV29-1 and J is TRBJ1-1, with D possibly matching TRBD1 (5 bases). This CDR3 has 13 amino acids. CDR1 and CDR2 from the germline V gene are SQVTM and ANQGSEA. The V gene lost 3 bases and the J gene lost 1 base, with 9 bases spanning the gap. Here the CDR3 DNA reads TGCAGCGTTGACGGGCAGGGGAACACTGAAGCTTTCTTT. As protein: CSVDGQGNTEAFF.

The chain couples TRBV10-3 to TRBJ1-1; 10 nucleotides match TRBD1. The J segment lost 4 bases and the V segment lost 10 bases, leaving 18 bases of the junction unmatched. Germline lookup yields CDR1 ENHRY and CDR2 SYGVKD. The CDR3 length is 17 residues. CDR3: CATRDRGSTRSSTEAFF. CDR3 nucleotides: TGTGCCACCCGGGACAGGGGATCGACCAGGTCAAGCACTGAAGCTTTCTTT.

As for this clone: The conserved final phenylalanine or tryptophan is absent from the CDR3, which likely points to a read error. Because the CDR3's place on the DNA is in doubt, the DNA is left out and the CDR3 is given as listed by TCRdb. The chain has TRBV4-1 and TRBJ2-3; whether TRBD1, the table's D call, matches the DNA was not checked. Germline V lookup: CDR1 MGHRA, CDR2 YSYEKL. 10 amino acids form the CDR3, both terminal residues included. CDR3 sequence: CASSQAKQGS.

The gene calls are TRBV6-5 and TRBJ1-1; 9 bases map to TRBD1. V gave up 4 bases and J gave up 0 bases; unmatched junction bases: 3. Germline V gene data show CDR1 as MNHEY and CDR2 as SVGAGI. This CDR3 region has 15 residues. The CDR3 spells CASSWGTGLNTEAFF. CDR3 nucleotide sequence: TGTGCCAGCAGTTGGGGGACAGGGTTGAACACTGAAGCTTTCTTT.

The chain links TRBV25-1 to TRBJ2-7; D is unresolved. This CDR3 has 13 amino acids. V was pared by 6 bases and J by 2 bases, with 11 bases between. Germline lookup yields CDR1 MGHDK and CDR2 SYGVNS. As DNA, the CDR3 is TGTGCCAGCAGCACTGCTGGCCCCTACGAGCAGTACTTC. Translation gives CASSTAGPYEQYF.

The chain recombines TRBV15 with TRBJ1-2; possible D gene TRBD1, 6 bases. Between the trimmed V and J ends, which lost 0 bases and 2 bases, there was a span of 7 bases. Germline V gene data show CDR1 as LNHNV and CDR2 as YYDKDF (reference sequence). The CDR3 is made up of 14 amino acids. The CDR3 nucleotides read TGTGCCACCAGCAGAGACAGGGGCAACTATGGCTACACCTTC. It is translated as CATSRDRGNYGYTF. Complete variable domain (other parts from reference TRBV15 and TRBJ1-2): DAMVIQNPRYQVTQFGKPVTLSCSQTLNHNVMYWYQQKSSQAPKLLFHYYDKDFNNEADTPDNFQSRRPNTSFCFLDIRSPGLGDTAMYLCATSRDRGNYGYTFGSGTRLTVV.

The chain carries TRBV5-6 and TRBJ1-4; 9 bases line up with TRBD1. Looked up from germline, CDR1 is SGHDT and CDR2 is YYEEEE. The length of the CDR3 is 16 residues. The trim removed 5 bases at V and 8 bases at J, leaving 13 bases unmatched. The CDR3 reads CASSQEGGTGIEKLFF. The CDR3 DNA sequence: TGTGCCAGCAGTCAGGAAGGGGGGACAGGGATCGAAAAACTGTTTTTT.

This clone was picked up one time. The rearrangement joins TRBV5-8 to TRBJ2-1; 7 bases agree with TRBD2. The CDR3 sequence is 15 residues long. Germline CDR1 SGHTS, CDR2 YDEGEE. Trimming removed 5 bases from V and 0 bases from J; junction bases left unmatched: 5. The CDR3: CASSLTSNSYNEQFF. The CDR3 nucleotides are TGTGCCAGCAGTTTGACTAGCAACTCCTACAATGAGCAGTTCTTC.

The chain recombines TRBV30 with TRBJ1-4, with D tentatively TRBD1 (6 bases). V lost 4 bases, J lost 8 bases, and 14 bases lay in between. This CDR3 contains 13 residues. Germline-derived CDR1 and CDR2 are GTSNPN and SVGIG (reference sequence). The CDR3 protein is CAWTNGGREKLFF. For the CDR3, the DNA is TGTGCCTGGACGAATGGGGGCCGAGAAAAACTGTTTTTT.

This chain links TRBV19 with TRBJ2-5; 7 bases fit TRBD2. The DNA end favors TRBJ2-7, so the J call may be wrong. The CDR3 has 15 amino acids. CDR1 LNHDA and CDR2 SQIVND come from the germline V gene (reference sequence). CDR3 nucleotides: TGTGCCAGTGGAGACCTAGCGGCCTCCTCCTACGAGCAGTACTTC. As protein: CASGDLAASSYEQYF.

The chain is built from TRBV6-6 and TRBJ2-2; 7 bases align to TRBD1. V was pared by 2 bases and J by 8 bases, with 5 bases of the junction left unmatched. The CDR3 is made up of 14 amino acids. Looked up from germline, CDR1 is MNHNY and CDR2 is SVGAGI (reference sequence). CDR3 in amino acids: CASSYPPGQGELFF. The CDR3 DNA is TGTGCCAGCAGTTACCCACCGGGACAGGGGGAGCTGTTTTTT.

The rearrangement joins TRBV9 to TRBJ1-2; TRBD1 is a possible D gene (5 bases). V was cut by 0 bases and J by 2 bases, with 5 bases left in between. CDR1 is SGDLS and CDR2 is YYNGEE in the germline V gene. The CDR3 is made up of 13 amino acids. CDR3 region: CASSVAGNYGYTF. DNA for the CDR3: TGTGCCAGCAGCGTAGCAGGGAACTATGGCTACACCTTC.

The chain carries TRBV6-1 and TRBJ2-7; 9 bases match TRBD1. This CDR3 contains 15 residues. V dropped 7 bases and J dropped 3; count of bases not matched to a gene: 10. Germline CDR1 is MNHNS and CDR2 is SASEGT. The CDR3 loop reads CASKPGQGAVYEQYF. CDR3 nucleotide sequence: TGTGCCAGCAAACCGGGACAGGGTGCCGTCTACGAGCAGTACTTC.